The 30 T cell receptor beta chains in this list originate from one sample, sequenced in a study of CD8 T cells in ankylosing spondylitis. Study-level points and caveats: Blood of patients with ankylosing spondylitis appeared to be characterized by a TCR beta motif of fewer than 10 highly homologous variants.

TCRdb used MiXCR to reprocess the 5' RACE reads, holding one entry per CDR3 protein. The profile shows around 890,000 distinct CDR3 sequences, roughly 12% of them singletons. The antigens these receptors bind are not known. Sequenced sample: blood, either unsorted or a sorted T cell fraction (not recorded which). The receptor source for this set is a male donor with ankylosing spondylitis.

This clonotype appeared many times. The chain employs TRBV3-1 and TRBJ1-1; D call uncertain. V gave up 4 bases and J gave up 3 bases, with 9 bases separating them. The CDR3 is 13 amino acids. CDR1 is LGHDT and CDR2 is YNNKEL in the germline V gene (reference sequence). CDR3 DNA: TGTGCCAGCAGCCCTTGGGGAGACACTGAAGCTTTCTTT. As protein: CASSPWGDTEAFF.

This clonotype has a handful of counts. The rearrangement uses TRBV6-5 and TRBJ1-1; D is uncertain. The ends were cut back, 4 bases at V and 4 bases at J, with 16 bases in the middle. Looked up from germline, CDR1 is MNHEY and CDR2 is SVGAGI. The CDR3 has 15 amino acids. The DNA for the CDR3 is TGTGCCAGCAGTTCCCAGGCCCCCCGGAGCACTGAAGCTTTCTTT. This encodes CASSSQAPRSTEAFF.

This clonotype was seen only a few times. The chain links TRBV28 to TRBJ1-5; no reliable D call. The CDR3 loop spans 14 amino acids. CDR1 and CDR2 from the germline V gene are MDHEN and SYDVKM. The V end lost 5 bases, the J end lost 6 bases, and 14 bases lay between the germline ends. CDR3 sequence (DNA): TGTGCCAGCAGTAAACGACGGGGAGGTCAGCCCCAGCATTTT. Translating gives CASSKRRGGQPQHF.

This clonotype was recorded a few times. The CDR3 DNA reads TGTGCCAGCTCCCTAGGGAGGGGGCGCGGGGAGCAGTACTTC. Encoded protein: CASSLGRGRGEQYF. The gene calls are TRBV7-2 and TRBJ2-7; D is possibly TRBD1 or TRBD2 (7 bases each). CDR3 length: 14 residues. Germline CDR1 reads SGHTA; CDR2 reads FQGNSA. V lost 8 bases and J 7 bases, leaving 21 bases between the germline ends.

This clonotype came up many times. The V call is TRBV20-1, the J call TRBJ2-5; maybe TRBD1 (5 bases). CDR1 is DFQATT and CDR2 is SNEGSKA in the germline V gene (reference sequence). The CDR3 consists of 15 residues. V lost 2 bases to trimming and J lost 1 base, with 14 bases between them. CDR3 sequence (DNA): TGCAGTGCTAGAAATGTTCGACAGCCCCAAGAGACCCAGTACTTC. Protein product: CSARNVRQPQETQYF.

This clonotype was recorded a few times. J is TRBJ1-5 and V is TRBV7-2; TRBD1 aligns across 7 bases. This CDR3 is 15 amino acids long. The junction had 4 bases not matched to a gene; V was cut back by 2 bases and J by 3 bases. From germline, CDR1 is SGHTA and CDR2 FQGNSA. The CDR3 coding sequence is TGTGCCAGCAGCTTAAAAGGGACAGCCAATCAGCCCCAGCATTTT. It translates to CASSLKGTANQPQHF.

This clonotype was found a few times. The CDR3 DNA follows: TGCAGTGCTGGGGGGACAGGGTGGACCGGGGAGCTGTTTTTT. It specifies CSAGGTGWTGELFF. J is TRBJ2-2 and V is TRBV20-1; 9 nucleotides line up with TRBD1. The CDR3 length is 14 residues. The V segment lost 5 bases and the J segment 5 bases; nucleotides outside the gene matches: 6. The V gene's germline CDR1 is DFQATT and CDR2 SNEGSKA (reference sequence).

This clonotype turned up a few times. The rearrangement uses TRBV5-5 and TRBJ2-2; D may be TRBD1 (7 bases). This CDR3 region has 15 residues. Germline V gene sequence: CDR1 SGHKS, CDR2 YYEKEE (reference sequence). With 1 base removed from V and 7 bases from J, the gap between germline ends came to 14 bases. The CDR3, as DNA: TGTGCCAGCAGCTTGACAGGGGCCGGGGGCGGGGAGCTGTTTTTT. It is translated as CASSLTGAGGGELFF.

This clonotype was seen only a few times. The chain joins TRBV20-1 to TRBJ1-1; the D gene is possibly TRBD1 (5 bases). This CDR3 is built from 13 residues. Per the germline V gene, CDR1 is DFQATT and CDR2 is SNEGSKA (reference sequence). V was trimmed by 5 bases and J by 0 bases, leaving 10 bases between them. The chain's CDR3 is CSASLDMNTEAFF. The CDR3 DNA follows: TGCAGTGCTTCACTGGACATGAACACTGAAGCTTTCTTT.

Ten or more counts support this clonotype. This sequence joins TRBV20-1 and TRBJ2-3; TRBD2 matches at 7 bases. CDR1 DFQATT and CDR2 SNEGSKA come from the germline V gene (reference sequence). The CDR3 covers 13 residues. V lost 6 bases and J lost 1; bases outside the gene matches: 4. CDR3 amino acids: CSALRGGTDTQYF. Written as DNA, the CDR3 is TGCAGTGCCTTACGGGGGGGCACAGATACGCAGTATTTT.

The rearrangement links TRBV5-1 to TRBJ2-3, with 7 bases aligning to TRBD1. The V gene end was trimmed by 1 base and the J gene end by 6 bases; junction bases not matched to a gene: 5. The CDR3 length is 14 residues. Looked up from germline, CDR1 is SGHRS and CDR2 is YFSETQ. Here the CDR3 DNA reads TGCGCCAGCAGCTTGAACAGGGGTGCGGATACGCAGTATTTT. Its translation: CASSLNRGADTQYF.

The sample holds a few counts of this clonotype. This sequence joins TRBV5-1 and TRBJ1-1, with D perhaps matching TRBD1 (6 bases). The CDR3 contains 11 residues. V was clipped by 6 bases and J by 5 bases, with 8 bases between them. CDR1 is SGHRS, CDR2 YFSETQ, per germline. The CDR3 coding sequence is TGCGCCAGCAAGGGGGTTACTGAAGCTTTCTTT. Protein product: CASKGVTEAFF.

In this sample, this clonotype turned up many times. This chain connects TRBV29-1 to TRBJ2-2; the match to TRBD2 covers 11 bases. The CDR3 covers 17 residues. Germline-derived CDR1 and CDR2 are SQVTM and ANQGSEA. V gave up 7 bases and J gave up 2 bases; unmatched junction bases: 12. The CDR3 region has the DNA TGCAGCGCTGGGGGGACTAGCGGAAGCCACAACACCGGGGAGCTGTTTTTT. This gives the protein CSAGGTSGSHNTGELFF.

This clonotype has at least ten counts. This sequence joins TRBV29-1 and TRBJ2-7, with 8 bases matching TRBD1. This CDR3 has 13 amino acids. Germline-derived CDR1 and CDR2 are SQVTM and ANQGSEA. V was clipped by 6 bases and J by 6 bases; unmatched bases: 10. The CDR3 here is CSVGFGQGAEQYF. The CDR3 nucleotides are TGCAGCGTGGGGTTCGGACAGGGAGCCGAGCAGTACTTC.

This clonotype was observed at least ten times. CDR3: CSAIGTSGYNEQFF. The CDR3 DNA is TGCAGTGCTATAGGGACTAGCGGCTACAATGAGCAGTTCTTC. This chain uses TRBV20-1 with TRBJ2-1; 11 bases fit TRBD2. The germline V gene has CDR1 DFQATT and CDR2 SNEGSKA (reference sequence). There are 14 residues in the CDR3. Unmatched junction bases numbered 2, after V lost 4 bases and J lost 3 bases.

This clonotype was found a few times. The rearrangement uses TRBV18 and TRBJ2-3, with D unresolved. The germline gives CDR1 KGHSH, CDR2 LQKENI. Between the trimmed V and J ends, which lost 0 bases and 6 bases, there was a span of 7 bases. The CDR3 covers 13 residues. CDR3 coding DNA: TGTGCCAGCTCACCACCGCCAGAGGATACGCAGTATTTT. Its translation is CASSPPPEDTQYF. Full variable domain (missing parts from reference TRBV18 and TRBJ2-3): NAGVMQNPRHLVRRRGQEARLRCSPMKGHSHVYWYRQLPEEGLKFMVYLQKENIIDESGMPKERFSAEFPKEGPSILRIQQVVRGDSAAYFCASSPPPEDTQYFGPGTRLTVL.

The V and J genes are TRBV4-3 and TRBJ2-1; D assignment may be TRBD1 or TRBD2 (6 bases each). Germline CDR1 is LGHNA and CDR2 is YSLEER. V lost 1 base and J lost 5, with 15 bases in between. The CDR3 sequence is 16 residues long. Here the CDR3 DNA reads TGCGCCAGCAGCCAAGGACTAGGAGGGGGTAACAATGAGCAGTTCTTC. This translates into CASSQGLGGGNNEQFF.

This clonotype was observed a few times. The chain uses TRBV29-1 and TRBJ1-1; 8 bases map to TRBD1. The CDR3 extends over 13 amino acids. The ends lost 7 bases at V and 1 base at J; junction bases unmatched: 5. CDR1 and CDR2 (germline): SQVTM, ANQGSEA. CDR3 nucleotide sequence: TGCAGCGGGGGGGACAGGAAGAACACTGAAGCTTTCTTT. Its translation is CSGGDRKNTEAFF. The full variable domain, its missing parts supplied by reference TRBV29-1 and TRBJ1-1, is SAVISQKPSRDICQRGTSLTIQCQVDSQVTMMFWYRQQPGQSLTLIATANQGSEATYESGFVIDKFPISRPNLTFSTLTVSNMSPEDSSIYLCSGGDRKNTEAFFGQGTRLTVV.

V and J are TRBV28 and TRBJ2-5; D call uncertain. Germline V gives CDR1 MDHEN, CDR2 SYDVKM. CDR3 size: 14 residues. V lost 7 bases to trimming and J lost 1 base, with 13 bases between them. Here the CDR3 DNA reads TGTGCCAGCACCTACGGGCCGTCCCAAGAGACCCAGTACTTC. Protein sequence: CASTYGPSQETQYF.

This clonotype has just one count. The V call is TRBV18, the J call TRBJ1-1; 8 bases line up with TRBD1. From germline, CDR1 is KGHSH and CDR2 LQKENI. CDR3 length: 15 amino acids. Trimming at V came to 3 bases and at J to 5 bases, leaving 8 bases not matched to a gene. DNA for the CDR3: TGTGCCAGCTCACCTGACAGGGGTTTTTCTACTGAAGCTTTCTTT. It yields the protein CASSPDRGFSTEAFF.

The genes are TRBV6-1 and TRBJ1-4, with D unclear. The CDR3 has 14 residues. Germline V lookup: CDR1 MNHNS, CDR2 SASEGT. V was shortened by 4 bases and J by 9 bases, with 15 bases between the two germline ends. CDR3 region: CASSGWASTQKLFF. The CDR3 DNA follows: TGTGCCAGCAGTGGCTGGGCCTCAACCCAAAAACTGTTTTTT.

This clonotype was observed a handful of times. The chain joins TRBV9 to TRBJ2-3, with D hard to call. Trimming removed 5 bases from V and 4 bases from J, with 17 bases in between. CDR1 is SGDLS, CDR2 YYNGEE, per germline. The CDR3 consists of 15 residues. The CDR3 DNA is TGTGCCAGCAGTCCGGACGTCCGGCGGCCAGATACGCAGTATTTT. It translates to CASSPDVRRPDTQYF.

This clonotype turned up a few times. This rearrangement joins TRBV25-1 to TRBJ2-7; 9 bases fit TRBD2. Per germline, CDR1 MGHDK and CDR2 SYGVNS. The CDR3 runs 13 residues. V lost 3 bases to trimming and J lost 9 bases; unmatched junction nucleotides: 6. CDR3 coding DNA: TGTGCCAGCAGTGAGGTAGCGGGAGAGGTGCAGTACTTC. Translating it yields CASSEVAGEVQYF.

The J gene is TRBJ2-3, the V gene TRBV7-2; D is unclear. This CDR3 is 14 amino acids long. CDR1 SGHTA and CDR2 FQGNSA come from the germline V gene. Trimming removed 9 bases at V and 3 bases at J, with 16 bases between. DNA for the CDR3: TGTGCCAGTACTTGGAACATGGGGACAGATACGCAGTATTTT. Translating gives CASTWNMGTDTQYF.

This clonotype occurred many times. The chain carries TRBV20-1 and TRBJ2-2, with D unclear. The CDR3 covers 14 residues. The germline V gene has CDR1 DFQATT and CDR2 SNEGSKA (reference sequence). The V and J ends lost 6 bases and 5 bases respectively, with 16 bases between them. DNA of the CDR3: TGCAGTGCCCCAGACCGGTCTACTACCGGGGAGCTGTTTTTT. Translating gives CSAPDRSTTGELFF.

This clonotype has only a few counts. The gene calls are TRBV28 and TRBJ1-2; TRBD1 matches at 12 bases. Trimming at V came to 4 bases and at J to 2 bases, leaving 8 bases not matched to a gene. Germline V lookup: CDR1 MDHEN, CDR2 SYDVKM. The CDR3 runs to 17 residues. CDR3 DNA: TGTGCCAGCAGTTCCGGAGACGGGACAGGGGGCAACTATGGCTACACCTTC. Translating gives CASSSGDGTGGNYGYTF.

This clonotype was detected many times. This chain uses TRBV6-6 with TRBJ1-4; D gene uncertain. This CDR3 contains 13 residues. The germline V gene has CDR1 MNHNY and CDR2 SVGAGI (reference sequence). Trimming stripped 7 bases from V and 4 bases from J, with 10 bases between. Here the CDR3 DNA reads TGTGCCAGCACGGCCAGTCGTAATGAAAAACTGTTTTTT. The encoded protein is CASTASRNEKLFF.

Only a few counts were recorded for this clonotype. CDR3 bases: TGCGCCAGCAGCCTTGGACACACGGTTAACACTGAAGCTTTCTTT. Amino acid sequence: CASSLGHTVNTEAFF. The chain employs TRBV5-1 and TRBJ1-1, with D perhaps matching TRBD1 (5 bases). The germline gives CDR1 SGHRS, CDR2 YFSETQ. Trimming removed 4 bases at V and 2 bases at J, with 15 bases between. This CDR3 has 15 amino acids. The variable domain in full, with the rest retrieved from reference TRBV5-1 and TRBJ1-1, is KAGVTQTPRYLIKTRGQQVTLSCSPISGHRSVSWYQQTPGQGLQFLFEYFSETQRNKGNFPGRFSGRQFSNSRSEMNVSTLELGDSALYLCASSLGHTVNTEAFFGQGTRLTVV.

This clonotype was found many times. V is TRBV6-1 and J is TRBJ1-3; tentatively, D is TRBD1 (5 bases). Trimming cost V 4 bases and J 7 bases, with 17 bases left between them. Germline V gives CDR1 MNHNS, CDR2 SASEGT. CDR3 length equals 15 residues. The CDR3 reads CASSAIRTSHNTIYF. CDR3 nucleotides: TGTGCCAGCAGTGCGATTAGGACATCCCATAACACCATATATTTT.

The sample holds a few counts of this clonotype. The gene calls are TRBV6-2 or TRBV6-3 and TRBJ2-2, with 8 bases identical to TRBD1. The CDR3 length is 15 residues. The germline V gene encodes CDR1 MNHEY and CDR2 SVGEGT. With 4 bases clipped from V and 5 bases from J, the junction kept 6 bases outside the gene matches. The CDR3 region has the DNA TGTGCCAGCAGTTCGAGGACAGGGTTGACCGGGGAGCTGTTTTTT. Translated: CASSSRTGLTGELFF.